The sample holds a few counts of the clone carrying this T cell receptor beta chain. Its target is unknown. This sample is part of a study of response to subunit inactivated influenza vaccine. Findings and caveats of the study: New T cells are recruited in small numbers by each seasonal influenza vaccination, according to the authors' suggestion.

Each CDR3 protein gets one entry after TCRdb re-called the RT-PCR reads with MiXCR. The sample lists around 530,000 distinct CDR3 sequences; 10% to 15% were seen once. The CDR3 totals 17 residues. Trimming pared 1 base from V and 1 base from J, leaving 17 bases between. J is TRBJ2-7 and V is TRBV12-3 or TRBV12-4; possible D gene TRBD1, 7 bases. The material sequenced was PBMCs from blood, taken on the day of vaccination. The clonotype originates from a man over 45 who received an inactivated influenza vaccine. This CDR3 reads CASSLGAGGTRSYEQYF. CDR3 in DNA: TGTGCCAGCAGTTTAGGGGCAGGGGGGACGCGATCCTACGAGCAGTACTTC.